This TCR beta chain was identified during a study of response to subunit inactivated influenza vaccine. Findings and caveats of the study: The authors suggested that few new T cells are recruited per seasonal influenza vaccination.

This clonotype was seen only a few times. What it recognizes is unknown. The CDR3 runs to 13 residues. V was pared by 4 bases and J by 4 bases, with 8 bases between. Germline V gene data show CDR1 as KGHDR and CDR2 as SFDVKD. One entry per CDR3 protein, called by TCRdb with MiXCR from the RT-PCR reads. The top ten hold 9.5% to 15% of the sample, which has about 160,000 distinct CDR3 sequences, about a tenth seen once. The gene calls are TRBV24-1 and TRBJ2-3; D remains unclear. Source: non-naive T cells sorted from PBMCs, taken about 40 days after vaccination. The clonotype was recovered from a man over 45 who received an inactivated influenza vaccine. CDR3 sequence: CATSDPLSDTQYF. The CDR3, as DNA: TGTGCCACCAGTGACCCCCTATCAGATACGCAGTATTTT.